This T cell receptor beta chain was retrieved from a study of shared clonotypes between healthy human individuals. Study context: Two women and three men aged 18 to 49 served as donors.

From germline, CDR1 is MNHNY and CDR2 SVGAGI (reference sequence). The CDR3 loop spans 16 amino acids. V lost 2 bases and J 4 bases, leaving 15 bases between the germline ends. TCRdb's table, derived via immunoSEQ multiplex PCR, lists solely in-frame clones and lacks some. The sample carries over a million clones, more than 75% recorded once. The sequenced material came from memory CD4+ T cells from PBMCs. Documented subset: CD45RA-negative fraction. This chain uses TRBV6-6 with TRBJ1-5; D not certain. This clonotype was sampled from a man aged 18 to 35 in good health. Some clones in this sample may be carry-over from other donors' samples. CDR3 sequence: CASSYSSRGYNQPQHF. In DNA form, the CDR3 reads TGTGCCAGCAGTTACAGTTCTCGGGGATATAATCAGCCCCAGCATTTT.